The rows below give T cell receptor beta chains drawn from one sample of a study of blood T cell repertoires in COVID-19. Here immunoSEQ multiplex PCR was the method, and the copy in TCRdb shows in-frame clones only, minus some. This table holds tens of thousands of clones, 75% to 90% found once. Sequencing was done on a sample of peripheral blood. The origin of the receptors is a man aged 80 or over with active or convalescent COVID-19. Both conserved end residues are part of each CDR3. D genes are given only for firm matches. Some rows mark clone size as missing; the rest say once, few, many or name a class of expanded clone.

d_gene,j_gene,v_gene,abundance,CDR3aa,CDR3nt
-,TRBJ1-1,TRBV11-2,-,CASSIWRDRVGAFF,TGTGCCAGCAGCATATGGCGGGACCGCGTCGGAGCTTTCTTT
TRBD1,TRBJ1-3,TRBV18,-,CASSLTGQGQARGNTIYF,TGTGCCAGCTCACTTACGGGACAGGGCCAGGCGCGCGGAAACACCATATATTTT
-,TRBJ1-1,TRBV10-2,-,CASSTDRNTEAFF,TGCGCCAGCAGCACCGACAGGAACACTGAAGCTTTCTTT
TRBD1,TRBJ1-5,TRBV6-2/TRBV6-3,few,CASSSRQGINQPQHF,TGTGCCAGCAGTTCTAGACAGGGTATCAATCAGCCCCAGCATTTT
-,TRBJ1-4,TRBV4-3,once,CASSQGWAGSTNEKLFF,TGCGCCAGCAGCCAAGGGTGGGCAGGCTCAACTAATGAAAAACTGTTTTTT
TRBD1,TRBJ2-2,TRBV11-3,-,CASSSGTANTGELFF,TGTGCCAGCAGCTCTGGGACAGCGAACACCGGGGAGCTGTTTTTT
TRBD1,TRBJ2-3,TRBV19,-,CASRKTGGTGTQYF,TGTGCCAGTCGGAAGACAGGGGGAACCGGTACGCAGTATTTT
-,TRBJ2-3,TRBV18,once,CASSPLGTKISIDTQYF,TGTGCCAGCTCACCACTGGGGACAAAAATCAGTATTGATACGCAGTATTTT
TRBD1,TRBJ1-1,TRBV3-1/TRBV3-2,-,CASSRVTGRTEAFF,TGTGCCAGCAGCCGAGTGACAGGGAGGACTGAAGCTTTCTTT
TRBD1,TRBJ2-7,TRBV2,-,CASRRDRRLGEQYF,TGTGCCAGCCGGCGGGACAGGAGATTGGGGGAGCAGTACTTC
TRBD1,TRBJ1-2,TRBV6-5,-,CASSNSGTENYGYTF,TGTGCCAGCAGTAATTCCGGGACAGAAAACTATGGCTACACCTTC
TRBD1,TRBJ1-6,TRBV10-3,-,CAISESRQGVSPLHF,TGTGCCATCAGTGAGTCGCGACAGGGGGTTTCACCCCTCCACTTT
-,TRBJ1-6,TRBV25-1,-,CASSVQVYNSPLHF,TGTGCCAGCAGTGTACAGGTCTATAATTCACCCCTCCACTTT
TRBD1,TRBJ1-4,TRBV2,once,CASGKTGGEKLFF,TGTGCCAGTGGAAAGACAGGGGGTGAAAAACTGTTTTTT
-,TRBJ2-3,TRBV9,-,CASSVTSTDTQYF,TGTGCCAGCAGCGTAACTAGCACAGATACGCAGTATTTT
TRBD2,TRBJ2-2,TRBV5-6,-,CASSRLAGGSTGELFF,TGTGCCAGCAGCCGTTTAGCGGGGGGGTCCACCGGGGAGCTGTTTTTT
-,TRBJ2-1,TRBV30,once,CAWLRGSYNEQFF,TGTGCCTGGTTACGGGGATCCTACAATGAGCAGTTCTTC
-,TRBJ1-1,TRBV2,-,CASSARGVNTEAFF,TGTGCCAGCAGTGCCCGGGGTGTGAACACTGAAGCTTTCTTT
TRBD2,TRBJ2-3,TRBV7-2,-,CASSSPGTRSADTQYF,TGTGCCAGCAGTTCCCCCGGGACTAGGAGCGCAGATACGCAGTATTTT
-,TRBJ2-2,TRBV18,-,CASPSSTGLNTGELFF,TGTGCCAGCCCATCTTCGACAGGACTGAACACCGGGGAGCTGTTTTTT
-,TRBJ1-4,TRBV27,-,CASKDRVNEKLFF,TGTGCCAGCAAGGACAGAGTTAATGAAAAACTGTTTTTT
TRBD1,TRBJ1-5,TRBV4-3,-,CASSQGLGTVNQPQHF,TGCGCCAGCAGCCAAGGACTTGGGACAGTCAATCAGCCCCAGCATTTT
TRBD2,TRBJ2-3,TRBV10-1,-,CASSELTSGGYTDTQYF,TGCGCCAGCAGTGAGTTGACTAGCGGGGGATACACAGATACGCAGTATTTT
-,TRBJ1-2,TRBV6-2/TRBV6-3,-,CASSYSEGGTLGYTF,TGTGCCAGCAGTTACTCCGAGGGCGGAACTCTCGGCTACACCTTC
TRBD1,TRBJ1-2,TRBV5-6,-,CASRTTGGNLNYGYTF,TGTGCCAGCAGAACGACAGGGGGCAATCTTAACTATGGCTACACCTTC
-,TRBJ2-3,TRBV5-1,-,CASSLQGRTDTQYF,TGCGCCAGCAGCTTGCAGGGCAGGACAGATACGCAGTATTTT
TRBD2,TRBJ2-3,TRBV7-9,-,CASSFFGGGSDTQYF,TGTGCCAGCAGCTTTTTCGGCGGGGGGTCAGATACGCAGTATTTT
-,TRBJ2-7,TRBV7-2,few,CASSQSRGPYEQYF,TGTGCCAGCAGCCAAAGCAGGGGTCCCTACGAGCAGTACTTC
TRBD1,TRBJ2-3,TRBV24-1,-,CATSEPTGIGPDTQYF,TGTGCCACCAGTGAACCGACAGGGATCGGGCCAGATACGCAGTATTTT
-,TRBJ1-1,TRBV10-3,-,CAISESFPQKNTEAFF,TGTGCCATCAGTGAGTCGTTTCCACAGAAGAACACTGAAGCTTTCTTT
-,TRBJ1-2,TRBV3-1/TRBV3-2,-,CASSPGQSQSTF,TGTGCCAGCAGCCCCGGACAGTCGCAAAGCACCTTC
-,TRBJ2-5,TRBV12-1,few,CASSFLLVAGGWQETQYF,TGTGCCAGCAGCTTTCTGCTAGTAGCGGGGGGTTGGCAAGAGACCCAGTACTTC
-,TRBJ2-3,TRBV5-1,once,CASSPPTTITDTQYF,TGCGCCAGCAGCCCCCCTACGACTATCACAGATACGCAGTATTTT
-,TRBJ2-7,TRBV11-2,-,CASSQSYEQYF,TGTGCCAGCAGCCAGTCGTACGAGCAGTACTTC
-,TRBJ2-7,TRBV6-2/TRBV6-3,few,CASSYSFSSYEQYF,TGTGCCAGCAGTTACTCTTTTAGCTCCTACGAGCAGTACTTC
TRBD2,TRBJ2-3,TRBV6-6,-,CASLRFGRAVGDTQYF,TGTGCCAGCCTCCGGTTCGGGAGGGCCGTGGGAGATACGCAGTATTTT
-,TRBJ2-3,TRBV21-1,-,CASSGRTSVNSTDTQYF,TGTGCCAGCAGCGGGCGGACTAGCGTAAATAGCACAGATACGCAGTATTTT
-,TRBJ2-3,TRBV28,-,CASSLWSGDTQYF,TGTGCCAGCAGTTTATGGAGCGGTGATACGCAGTATTTT
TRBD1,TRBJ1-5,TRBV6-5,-,CASSLDRGNQPQHF,TGTGCCAGCAGTCTTGACAGGGGGAATCAGCCCCAGCATTTT
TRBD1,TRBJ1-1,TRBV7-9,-,CASSLLQGALTEAFF,TGTGCCAGCAGCTTATTACAGGGGGCTTTGACTGAAGCTTTCTTT